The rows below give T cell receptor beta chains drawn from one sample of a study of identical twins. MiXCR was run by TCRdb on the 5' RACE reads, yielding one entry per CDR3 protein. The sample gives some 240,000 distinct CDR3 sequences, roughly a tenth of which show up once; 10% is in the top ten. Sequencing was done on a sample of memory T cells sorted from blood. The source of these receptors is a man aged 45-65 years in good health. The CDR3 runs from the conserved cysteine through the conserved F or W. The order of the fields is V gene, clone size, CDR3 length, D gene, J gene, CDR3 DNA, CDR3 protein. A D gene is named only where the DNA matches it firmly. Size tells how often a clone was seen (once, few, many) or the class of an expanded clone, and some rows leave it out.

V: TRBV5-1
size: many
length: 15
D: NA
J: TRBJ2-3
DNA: TGCGCCAGCAGCTTGGGGGGGCGCGACACAGATACGCAGTATTTT
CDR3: CASSLGGRDTDTQYF

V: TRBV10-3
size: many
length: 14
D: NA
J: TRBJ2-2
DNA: TGTGCCATCAGTGAGCGGACTAACACCGGGGAGCTGTTTTTT
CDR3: CAISERTNTGELFF

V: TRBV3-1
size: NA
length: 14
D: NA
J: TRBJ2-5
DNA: TGTGCCAGCAGCCAAGATCACAACCAAGAGACCCAGTACTTC
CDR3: CASSQDHNQETQYF

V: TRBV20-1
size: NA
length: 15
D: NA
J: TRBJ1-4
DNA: TGCAGTGCTTTCGTCCCGGGACGGGAAAATGAAAAACTGTTTTTT
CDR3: CSAFVPGRENEKLFF

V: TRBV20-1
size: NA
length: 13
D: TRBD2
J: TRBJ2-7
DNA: TGCAGTGCTAGGGCGGGGGGGAATAACGAGCAGTACTTC
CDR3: CSARAGGNNEQYF

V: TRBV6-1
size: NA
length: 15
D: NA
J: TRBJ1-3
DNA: TGTGCCAGCAGAAGACCCGGGCCAGCGGGAAACACCATATATTTT
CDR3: CASRRPGPAGNTIYF

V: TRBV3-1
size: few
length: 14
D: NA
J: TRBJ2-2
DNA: TGTGCCAGCAGCCCAAGATGGGACGCGCCGGAGCTGTTTTTT
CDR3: CASSPRWDAPELFF

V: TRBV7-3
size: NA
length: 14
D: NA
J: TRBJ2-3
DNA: TGTGCCAGCAGCTTAATCGGACGCACAGATACGCAGTATTTT
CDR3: CASSLIGRTDTQYF

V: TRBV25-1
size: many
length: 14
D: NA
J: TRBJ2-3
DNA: TGTGCCAGCAGTGACATGATTAGCACAGATACGCAGTATTTT
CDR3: CASSDMISTDTQYF

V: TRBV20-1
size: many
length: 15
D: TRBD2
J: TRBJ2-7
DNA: TGCAGTGCTAGAGATTCTAGCGGGATGAGGTACGAGCAGTACTTC
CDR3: CSARDSSGMRYEQYF

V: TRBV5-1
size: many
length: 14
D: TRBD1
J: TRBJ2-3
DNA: TGCGCCAGCAGCTTGGTTACAGGGGAAGATACGCAGTATTTT
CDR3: CASSLVTGEDTQYF

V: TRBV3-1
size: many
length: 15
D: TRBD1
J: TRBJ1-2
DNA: TGTGCCAGCAGCCCACTACGGACAGGGGGGAACGGCTACACCTTC
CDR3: CASSPLRTGGNGYTF

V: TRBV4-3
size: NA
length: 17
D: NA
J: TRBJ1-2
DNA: TGCGCCAGCAGCCAAGATTGGGTTATCTACGGGATCTATGGCTACACCTTC
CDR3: CASSQDWVIYGIYGYTF

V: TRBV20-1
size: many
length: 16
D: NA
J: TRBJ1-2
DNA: TGCAGTGCTCATATACCAAGAGGGGCGAGGGACTATGGCTACACCTTC
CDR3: CSAHIPRGARDYGYTF

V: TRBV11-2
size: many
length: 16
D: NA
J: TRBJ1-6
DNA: TGTGCCAGCAGCTTACACCCGAGGGCCACTAATTCACCCCTCCACTTT
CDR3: CASSLHPRATNSPLHF

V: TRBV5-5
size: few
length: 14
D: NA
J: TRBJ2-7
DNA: TGTGCCAGCGAAACGGTGGGGGGCTCCTACGAGCAGTACTTC
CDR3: CASETVGGSYEQYF

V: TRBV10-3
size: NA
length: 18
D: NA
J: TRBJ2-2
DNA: TGTGCCATCAGTGAGTGGGGAACGGCAGCAACGAACACCGGGGAGCTGTTTTTT
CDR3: CAISEWGTAATNTGELFF

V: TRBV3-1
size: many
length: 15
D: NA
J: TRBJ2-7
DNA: TGTGCCAGCAGCCAAGAACTCCGGGAGTTAGACGAGCAGTACTTC
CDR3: CASSQELRELDEQYF

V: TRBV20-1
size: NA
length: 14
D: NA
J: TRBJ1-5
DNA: TGCAGTGCTAGAGATCCCAGGCCCAATCAGCCCCAGCATTTT
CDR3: CSARDPRPNQPQHF

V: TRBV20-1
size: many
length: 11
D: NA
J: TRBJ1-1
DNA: TGCAGTGCGCCCCTGAACACTGAAGCTTTCTTT
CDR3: CSAPLNTEAFF

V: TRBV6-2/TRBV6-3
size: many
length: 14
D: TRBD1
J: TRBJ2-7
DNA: TGTGCCAGCAGTTACCCCGGGACAGTATACGAGCAGTACTTC
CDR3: CASSYPGTVYEQYF

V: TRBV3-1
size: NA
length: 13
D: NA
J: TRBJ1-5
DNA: TGTGCCAGCAGCCAGTGGATCGATCAGCCCCAGCATTTT
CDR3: CASSQWIDQPQHF

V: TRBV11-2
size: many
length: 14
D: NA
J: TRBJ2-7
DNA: TGTGCCAGCAGCGTCGCAGGTAACCCCTACGAGCAGTACTTC
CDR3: CASSVAGNPYEQYF

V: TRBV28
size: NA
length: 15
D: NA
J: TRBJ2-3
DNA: TGTGCCAGCAGTCCCCGCATGCGGGGCACAGATACGCAGTATTTT
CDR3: CASSPRMRGTDTQYF

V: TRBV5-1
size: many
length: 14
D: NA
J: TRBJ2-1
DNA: TGCGCCAGCAGCTTCCAGAATCTCCACAATGAGCAGTTCTTC
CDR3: CASSFQNLHNEQFF

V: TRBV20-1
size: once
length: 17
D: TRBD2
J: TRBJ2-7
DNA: TGCAGTGCTAGAGACTTGAGAGGAAGTAGCGGGATATACGAGCAGTACTTC
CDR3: CSARDLRGSSGIYEQYF

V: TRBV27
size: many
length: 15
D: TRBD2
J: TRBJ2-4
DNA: TGTGCCAGCAGTTTATCGACTAGCGGGATGAACATTCAGTACTTC
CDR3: CASSLSTSGMNIQYF

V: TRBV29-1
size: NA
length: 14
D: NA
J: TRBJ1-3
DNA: TGCAGCGTTGTGGACGGAGTCTCTGGAAACACCATATATTTT
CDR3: CSVVDGVSGNTIYF